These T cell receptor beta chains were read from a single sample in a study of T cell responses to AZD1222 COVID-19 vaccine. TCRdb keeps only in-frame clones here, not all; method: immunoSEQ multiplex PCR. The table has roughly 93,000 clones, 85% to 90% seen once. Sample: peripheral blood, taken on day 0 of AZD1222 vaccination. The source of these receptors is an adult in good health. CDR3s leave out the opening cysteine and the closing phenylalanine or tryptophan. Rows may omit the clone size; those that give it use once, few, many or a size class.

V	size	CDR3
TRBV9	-	ASSVGSASYEQY
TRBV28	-	ASSLWGQGETGELF
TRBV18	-	ASSQEGQNTGELF
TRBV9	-	ASQRGTDTQY
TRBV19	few	ASSQDRGLYEQY
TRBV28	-	ASSLLDRIQH
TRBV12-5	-	ASAMGQGAIGDTQY
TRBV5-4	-	ASSGRTGTGTYNEQF
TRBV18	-	ASQPGQGNTIY
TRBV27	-	ASLRRTSGTGELF
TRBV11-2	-	ASSLVGQGATGANVLT
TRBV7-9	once	ASSKGQGREETQY
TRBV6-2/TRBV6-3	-	ASSYYTGTEQY
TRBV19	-	ASSSPGQGSYGYT
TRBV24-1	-	ATSHSAGGAGELF
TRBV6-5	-	ASSSHPQGSNEKLF
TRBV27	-	ASSSPLRGSPYEQY
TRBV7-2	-	ASSTRQSTVYGYT
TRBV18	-	ASSLDRTYEQY
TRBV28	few	ASSYGTGCT
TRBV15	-	ATSRASAGNAGELF
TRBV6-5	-	ASSYQGDNYGYT
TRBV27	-	ASSSTPPGFTDTQY
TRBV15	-	ATSRNLASAYNEQF